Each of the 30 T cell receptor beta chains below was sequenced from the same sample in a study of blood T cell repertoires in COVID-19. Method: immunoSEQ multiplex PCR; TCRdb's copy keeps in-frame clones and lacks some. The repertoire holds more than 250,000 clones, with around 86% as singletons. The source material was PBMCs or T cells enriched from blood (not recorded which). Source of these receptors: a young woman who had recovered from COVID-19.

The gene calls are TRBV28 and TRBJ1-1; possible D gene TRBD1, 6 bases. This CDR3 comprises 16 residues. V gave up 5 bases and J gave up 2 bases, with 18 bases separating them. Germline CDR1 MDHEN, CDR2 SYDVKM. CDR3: CASSPYGQGPNTEAFF. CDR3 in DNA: TGTGCCAGCAGTCCGTATGGTCAGGGGCCCAACACTGAAGCTTTCTTT.

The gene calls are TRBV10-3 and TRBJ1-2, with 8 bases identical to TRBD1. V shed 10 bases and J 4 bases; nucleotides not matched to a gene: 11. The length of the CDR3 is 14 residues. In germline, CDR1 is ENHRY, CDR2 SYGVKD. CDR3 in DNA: TGTGCCACCCTTGGGGAAACAGGGGGCTATGGCTACACCTTC. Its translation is CATLGETGGYGYTF.

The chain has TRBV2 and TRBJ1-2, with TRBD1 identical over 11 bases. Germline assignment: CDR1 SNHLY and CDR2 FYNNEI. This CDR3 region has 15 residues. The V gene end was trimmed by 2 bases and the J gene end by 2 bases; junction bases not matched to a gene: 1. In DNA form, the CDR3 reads TGTGCCAGCAGTGAATGGGACAGGGGGAACTATGGCTACACCTTC. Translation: CASSEWDRGNYGYTF.

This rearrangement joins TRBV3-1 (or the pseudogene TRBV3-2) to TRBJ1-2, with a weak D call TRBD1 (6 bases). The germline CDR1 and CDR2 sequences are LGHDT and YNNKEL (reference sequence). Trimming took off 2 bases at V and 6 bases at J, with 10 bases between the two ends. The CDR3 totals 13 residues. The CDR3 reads CASSQLAGDGYTF. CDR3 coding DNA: TGTGCCAGCAGCCAATTGGCAGGGGATGGCTACACCTTC.

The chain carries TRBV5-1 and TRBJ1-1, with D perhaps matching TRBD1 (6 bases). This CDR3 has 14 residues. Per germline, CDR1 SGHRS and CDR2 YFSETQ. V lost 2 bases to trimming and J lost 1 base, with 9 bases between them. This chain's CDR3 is CASSFNRENTEAFF. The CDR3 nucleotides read TGCGCCAGCAGCTTTAACAGGGAGAACACTGAAGCTTTCTTT. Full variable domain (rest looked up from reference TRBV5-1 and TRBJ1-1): KAGVTQTPRYLIKTRGQQVTLSCSPISGHRSVSWYQQTPGQGLQFLFEYFSETQRNKGNFPGRFSGRQFSNSRSEMNVSTLELGDSALYLCASSFNRENTEAFFGQGTRLTVV.

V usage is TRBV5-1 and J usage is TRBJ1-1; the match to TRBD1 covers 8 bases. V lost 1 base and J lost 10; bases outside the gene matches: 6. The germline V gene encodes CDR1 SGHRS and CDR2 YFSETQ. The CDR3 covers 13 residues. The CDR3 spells CASSLTGGSGAFF. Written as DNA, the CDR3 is TGCGCCAGCAGCTTGACAGGGGGTAGTGGAGCTTTCTTT.

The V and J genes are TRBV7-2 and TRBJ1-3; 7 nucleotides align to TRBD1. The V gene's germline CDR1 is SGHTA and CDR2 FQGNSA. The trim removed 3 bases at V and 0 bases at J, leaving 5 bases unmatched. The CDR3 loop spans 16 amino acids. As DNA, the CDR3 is TGTGCCAGCAGCTTGGGACAGACCCTCTCTGGAAACACCATATATTTT. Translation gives CASSLGQTLSGNTIYF.

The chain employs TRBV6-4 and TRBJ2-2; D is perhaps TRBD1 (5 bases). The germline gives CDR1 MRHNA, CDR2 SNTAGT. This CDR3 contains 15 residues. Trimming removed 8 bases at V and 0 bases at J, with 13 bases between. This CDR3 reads CASWVPRANTGELFF. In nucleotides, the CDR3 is TGTGCCAGCTGGGTCCCCAGGGCGAACACCGGGGAGCTGTTTTTT.

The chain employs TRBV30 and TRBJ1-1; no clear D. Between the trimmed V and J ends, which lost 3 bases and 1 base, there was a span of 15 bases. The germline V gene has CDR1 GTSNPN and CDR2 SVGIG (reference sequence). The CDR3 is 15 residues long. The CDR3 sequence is CAWRAFGTANTEAFF. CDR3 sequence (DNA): TGTGCCTGGAGGGCGTTCGGTACAGCGAACACTGAAGCTTTCTTT. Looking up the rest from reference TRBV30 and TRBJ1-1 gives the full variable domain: SQTIHQWPATLVQPVGSPLSLECTVEGTSNPNLYWYRQAAGRGLQLLFYSVGIGQISSEVPQNLSASRPQDRQFILSSKKLLLSDSGFYLCAWRAFGTANTEAFFGQGTRLTVV.

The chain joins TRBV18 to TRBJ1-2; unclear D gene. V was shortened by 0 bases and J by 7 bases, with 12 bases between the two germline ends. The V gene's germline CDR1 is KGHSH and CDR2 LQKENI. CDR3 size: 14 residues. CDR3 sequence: CASSPPSEGGGYTF. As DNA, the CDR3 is TGTGCCAGCTCACCACCGTCAGAGGGAGGTGGCTACACCTTC.

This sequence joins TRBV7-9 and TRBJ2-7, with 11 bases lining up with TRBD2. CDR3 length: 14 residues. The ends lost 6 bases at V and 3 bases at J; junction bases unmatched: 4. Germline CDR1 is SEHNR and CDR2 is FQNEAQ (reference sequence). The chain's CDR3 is CASRDTSGSYEQYF. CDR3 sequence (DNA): TGTGCCAGCAGGGATACTAGCGGGAGCTACGAGCAGTACTTC.

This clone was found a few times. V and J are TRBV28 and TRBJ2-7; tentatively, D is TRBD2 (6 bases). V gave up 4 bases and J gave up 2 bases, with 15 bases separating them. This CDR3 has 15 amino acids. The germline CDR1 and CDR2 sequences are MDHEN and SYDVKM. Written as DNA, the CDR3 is TGTGCCAGCAGTTCGGTTAGCGGTCCCCCCTACGAGCAGTACTTC. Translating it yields CASSSVSGPPYEQYF.

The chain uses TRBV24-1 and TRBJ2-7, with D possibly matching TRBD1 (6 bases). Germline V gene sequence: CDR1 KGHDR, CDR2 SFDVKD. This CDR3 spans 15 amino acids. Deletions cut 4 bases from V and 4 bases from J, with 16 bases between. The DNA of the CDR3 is TGTGCCACCAGTGAATCCGGGACAAGTACGTACGAGCAGTACTTC. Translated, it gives CATSESGTSTYEQYF.

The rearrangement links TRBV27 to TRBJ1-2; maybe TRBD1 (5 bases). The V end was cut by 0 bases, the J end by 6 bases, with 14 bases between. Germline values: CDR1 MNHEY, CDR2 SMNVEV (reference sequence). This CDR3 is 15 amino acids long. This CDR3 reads CASSLSSRARNGYTF. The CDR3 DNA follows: TGTGCCAGCAGTTTATCATCCAGGGCAAGGAATGGCTACACCTTC.

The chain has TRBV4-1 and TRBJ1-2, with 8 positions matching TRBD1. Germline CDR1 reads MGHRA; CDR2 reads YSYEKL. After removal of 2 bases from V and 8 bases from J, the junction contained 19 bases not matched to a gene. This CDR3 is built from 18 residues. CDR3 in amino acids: CASSQTNRGGQGASGYTF. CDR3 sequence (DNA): TGCGCCAGCAGCCAAACGAACCGAGGGGGGCAGGGGGCGAGCGGCTACACCTTC.

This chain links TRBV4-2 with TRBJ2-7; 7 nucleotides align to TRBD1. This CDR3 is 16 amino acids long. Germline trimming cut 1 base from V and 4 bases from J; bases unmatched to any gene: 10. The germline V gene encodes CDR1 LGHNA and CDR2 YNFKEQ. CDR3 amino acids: CASSQVGTGAFYEQYF. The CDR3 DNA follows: TGTGCCAGCAGCCAAGTAGGCACAGGGGCTTTTTACGAGCAGTACTTC.

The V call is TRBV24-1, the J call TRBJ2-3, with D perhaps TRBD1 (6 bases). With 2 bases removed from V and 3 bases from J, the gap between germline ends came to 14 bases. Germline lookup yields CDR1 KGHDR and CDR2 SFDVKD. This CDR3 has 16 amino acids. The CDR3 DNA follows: TGTGCCACCAGTGATTCAGGTGAGGGGGAGACAGATACGCAGTATTTT. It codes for CATSDSGEGETDTQYF.

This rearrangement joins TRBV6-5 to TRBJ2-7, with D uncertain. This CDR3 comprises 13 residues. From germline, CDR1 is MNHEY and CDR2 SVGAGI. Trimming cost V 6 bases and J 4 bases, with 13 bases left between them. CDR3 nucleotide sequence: TGTGCCAGCAGGGCAGGATGGGCGTACGAGCAGTACTTC. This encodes CASRAGWAYEQYF.

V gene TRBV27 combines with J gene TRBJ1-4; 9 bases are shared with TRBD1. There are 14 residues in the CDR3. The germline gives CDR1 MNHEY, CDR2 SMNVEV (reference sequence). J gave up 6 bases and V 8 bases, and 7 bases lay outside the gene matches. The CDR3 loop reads CASRDREVDEKLFF. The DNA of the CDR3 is TGTGCCAGCCGGGACAGGGAAGTTGATGAAAAACTGTTTTTT.

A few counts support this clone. CDR3 residues: CASSQARTGGLNIQYF. CDR3 nucleotide sequence: TGTGCCAGCAGCCAAGCCAGGACAGGGGGCTTGAACATTCAGTACTTC. The J gene is TRBJ2-4, the V gene TRBV3-1 (or the pseudogene TRBV3-2), with TRBD1 matching 11 bases. Germline V gene data show CDR1 as LGHDT and CDR2 as YNNKEL (reference sequence). The CDR3 is 16 amino acids. The V and J ends lost 1 base and 7 bases, in that order; junction bases with no gene match: 6.

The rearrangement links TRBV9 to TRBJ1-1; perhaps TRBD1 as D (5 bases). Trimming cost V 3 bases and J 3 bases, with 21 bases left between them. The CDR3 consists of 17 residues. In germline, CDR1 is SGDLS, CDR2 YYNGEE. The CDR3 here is CASSALGTEGLYTEAFF. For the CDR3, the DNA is TGTGCCAGCAGCGCGCTCGGGACGGAGGGTTTATACACTGAAGCTTTCTTT. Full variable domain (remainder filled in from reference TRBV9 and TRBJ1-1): DSGVTQTPKHLITATGQRVTLRCSPRSGDLSVYWYQQSLDQGLQFLIQYYNGEERAKGNILERFSAQQFPDLHSELNLSSLELGDSALYFCASSALGTEGLYTEAFFGQGTRLTVV.

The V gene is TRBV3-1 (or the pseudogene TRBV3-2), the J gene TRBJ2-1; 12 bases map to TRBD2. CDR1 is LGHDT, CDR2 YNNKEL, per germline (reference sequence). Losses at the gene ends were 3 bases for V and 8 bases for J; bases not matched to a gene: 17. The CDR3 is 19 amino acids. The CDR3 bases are TGTGCCAGCAGCCAGAAGCTCGACCCTAGCGGGGGGGCCATCGATGAGCAGTTCTTC. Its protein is CASSQKLDPSGGAIDEQFF.

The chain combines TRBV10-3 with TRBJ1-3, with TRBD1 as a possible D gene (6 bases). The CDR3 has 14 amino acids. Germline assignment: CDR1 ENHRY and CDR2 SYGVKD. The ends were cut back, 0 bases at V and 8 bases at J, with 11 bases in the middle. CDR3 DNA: TGTGCCATCAGTGAGTCAATGGGGACACACACCATATATTTT. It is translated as CAISESMGTHTIYF.

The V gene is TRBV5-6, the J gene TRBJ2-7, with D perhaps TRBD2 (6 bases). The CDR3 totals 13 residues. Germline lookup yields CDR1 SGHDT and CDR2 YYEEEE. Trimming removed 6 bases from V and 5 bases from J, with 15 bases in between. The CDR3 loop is CASTPAGIDEQYF. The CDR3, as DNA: TGTGCCAGCACCCCCGCGGGAATCGACGAGCAGTACTTC.

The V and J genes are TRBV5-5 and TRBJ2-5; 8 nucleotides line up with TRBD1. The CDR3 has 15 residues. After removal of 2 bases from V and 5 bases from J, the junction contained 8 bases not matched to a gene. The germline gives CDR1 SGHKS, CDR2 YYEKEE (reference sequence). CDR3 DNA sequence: TGTGCCAGCAGCTTAACGGGACAGGTACAGGAGACCCAGTACTTC. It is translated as CASSLTGQVQETQYF.

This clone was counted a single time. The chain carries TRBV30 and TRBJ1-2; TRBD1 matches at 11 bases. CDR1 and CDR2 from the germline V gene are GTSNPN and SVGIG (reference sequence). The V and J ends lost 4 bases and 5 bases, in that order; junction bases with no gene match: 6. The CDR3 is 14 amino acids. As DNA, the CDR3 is TGTGCCTGGAATACCGGGACAGGGGGATATGGCTACACCTTC. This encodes CAWNTGTGGYGYTF.

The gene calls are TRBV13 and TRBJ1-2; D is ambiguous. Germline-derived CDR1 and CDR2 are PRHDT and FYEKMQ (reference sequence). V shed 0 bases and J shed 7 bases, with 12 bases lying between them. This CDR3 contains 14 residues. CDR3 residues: CASSLGVPEVGYTF. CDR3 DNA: TGTGCCAGCAGCTTAGGAGTGCCGGAGGTTGGCTACACCTTC.

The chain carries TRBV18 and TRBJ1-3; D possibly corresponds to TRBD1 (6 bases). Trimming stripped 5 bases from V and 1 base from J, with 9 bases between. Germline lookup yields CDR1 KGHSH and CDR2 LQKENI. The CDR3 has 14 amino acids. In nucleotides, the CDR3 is TGTGCCAGCTCATCAGGGGCGTCTGGAAACACCATATATTTT. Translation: CASSSGASGNTIYF.

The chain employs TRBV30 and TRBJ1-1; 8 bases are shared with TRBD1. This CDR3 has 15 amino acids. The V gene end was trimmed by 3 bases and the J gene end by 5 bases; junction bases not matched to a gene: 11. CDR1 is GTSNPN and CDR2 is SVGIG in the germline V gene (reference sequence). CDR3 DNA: TGTGCCTGGAGCCCGCAACAGGGGGTTCGGACTGAAGCTTTCTTT. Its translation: CAWSPQQGVRTEAFF.

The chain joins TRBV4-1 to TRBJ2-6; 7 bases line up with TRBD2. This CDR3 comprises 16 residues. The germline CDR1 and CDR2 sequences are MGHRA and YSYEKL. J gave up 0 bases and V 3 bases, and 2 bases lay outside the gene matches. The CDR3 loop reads CASSHRLASGANVLTF. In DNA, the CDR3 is TGCGCCAGCAGCCACCGACTAGCCTCTGGGGCCAACGTCCTGACTTTC.